Included here is one T cell receptor (beta chain) sequence, with context. Authors' methods: Amplification with reference gene primers provided the estimates of nucleated cell counts. Clones were read by immunoSEQ multiplex PCR, and TCRdb kept only the in-frame ones, dropping some. That table furnishes V, J and clone size, whereas the DNA furnished D and trimming. Among around 100,000 clones, roughly 80% were seen once, and the ten largest hold about 1.6%. The CDR3 extends over 15 amino acids. The germline CDR1 and CDR2 sequences are SNHLY and FYNNEI. V lost 6 bases, J lost 4 bases, and 8 bases stayed unmatched. The source of the sample is a study of blood T cell repertoires in COVID-19. Whole-study context: Italy, Spain and the United States were the sources of the convalescent and acute COVID-19 samples. In each case, the material was cDNA or gDNA derived from T cells, B-cell-depleted T cells, or PBMCs.

The source material was peripheral blood. The TCR sequence derives from a man between 45 and 60 years old with acute or convalescent COVID-19. The V and J genes are TRBV2 and TRBJ1-4; 7 positions agree with TRBD1. The CDR3 DNA reads as TGTGCCAGCAGGGGTTGGACAGGCTTTAATGAAAAACTGTTTTTT. It specifies CASRGWTGFNEKLFF.